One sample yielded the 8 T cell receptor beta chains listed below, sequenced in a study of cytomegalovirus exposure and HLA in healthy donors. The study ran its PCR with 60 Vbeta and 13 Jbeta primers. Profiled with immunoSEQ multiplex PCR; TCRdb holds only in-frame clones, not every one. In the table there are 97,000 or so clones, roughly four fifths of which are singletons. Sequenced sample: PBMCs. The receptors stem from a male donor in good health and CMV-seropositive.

As DNA, the CDR3 is TGTGCCAGCAGTTCTTCCGGGACAGGGGGCGAGCAGTACTTC. It is translated as CASSSSGTGGEQYF. J is TRBJ2-7 and V is TRBV27, with 11 bases lining up with TRBD1. Germline lookup yields CDR1 MNHEY and CDR2 SMNVEV (reference sequence). The CDR3 spans 14 residues. With 4 bases clipped from V and 6 bases from J, the junction kept 5 bases outside the gene matches.

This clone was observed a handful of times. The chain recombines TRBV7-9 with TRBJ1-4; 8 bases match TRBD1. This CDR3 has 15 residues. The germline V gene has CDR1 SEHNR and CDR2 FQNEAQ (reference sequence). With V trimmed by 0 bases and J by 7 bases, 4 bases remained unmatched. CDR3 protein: CASSLAAGGGEKLFF. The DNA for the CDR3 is TGTGCCAGCAGCTTAGCAGCAGGGGGCGGTGAAAAACTGTTTTTT.

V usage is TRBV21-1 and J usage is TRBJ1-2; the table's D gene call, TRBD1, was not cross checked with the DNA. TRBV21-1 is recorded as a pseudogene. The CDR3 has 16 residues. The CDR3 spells CASSKARQGVDYGYTF. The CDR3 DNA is TGTGCCAGCAGCAAAGCAAGACAGGGCGTTGACTATGGCTACACCTTC.

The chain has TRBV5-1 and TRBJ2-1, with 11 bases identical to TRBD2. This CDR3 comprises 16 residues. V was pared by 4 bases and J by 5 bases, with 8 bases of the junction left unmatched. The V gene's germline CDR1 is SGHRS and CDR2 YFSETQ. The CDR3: CASSTHSGRADNEQFF. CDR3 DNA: TGCGCCAGCAGCACCCATAGCGGGAGGGCCGACAATGAGCAGTTCTTC. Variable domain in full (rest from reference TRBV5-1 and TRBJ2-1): KAGVTQTPRYLIKTRGQQVTLSCSPISGHRSVSWYQQTPGQGLQFLFEYFSETQRNKGNFPGRFSGRQFSNSRSEMNVSTLELGDSALYLCASSTHSGRADNEQFFGPGTRLTVL.

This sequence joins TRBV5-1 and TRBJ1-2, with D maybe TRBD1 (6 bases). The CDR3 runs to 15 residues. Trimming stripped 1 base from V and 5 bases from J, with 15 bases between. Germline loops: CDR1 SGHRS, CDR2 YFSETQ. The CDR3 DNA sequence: TGCGCCAGCAGCTTGACCACAGGGACGGGTTATGGCTACACCTTC. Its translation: CASSLTTGTGYGYTF.

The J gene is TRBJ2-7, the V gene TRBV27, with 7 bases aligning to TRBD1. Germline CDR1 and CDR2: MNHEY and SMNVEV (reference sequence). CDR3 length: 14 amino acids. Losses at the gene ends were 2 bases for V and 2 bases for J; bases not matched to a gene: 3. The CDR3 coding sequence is TGTGCCAGCAGTTTAGGTCAGGGGGCCTACGAGCAGTACTTC. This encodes CASSLGQGAYEQYF.

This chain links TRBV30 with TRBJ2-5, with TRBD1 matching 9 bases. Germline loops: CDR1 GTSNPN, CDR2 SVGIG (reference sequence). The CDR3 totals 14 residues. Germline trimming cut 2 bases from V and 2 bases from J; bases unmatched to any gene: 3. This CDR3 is CAWSSGTGQETQYF. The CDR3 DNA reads TGTGCCTGGAGTTCCGGGACAGGGCAAGAGACCCAGTACTTC.

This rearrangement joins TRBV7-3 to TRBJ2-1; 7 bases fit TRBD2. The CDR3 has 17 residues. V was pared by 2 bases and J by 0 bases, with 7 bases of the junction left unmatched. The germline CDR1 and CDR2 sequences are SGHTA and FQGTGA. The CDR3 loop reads CASSLGPRGSSYNEQFF. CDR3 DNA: TGTGCCAGCAGCTTAGGCCCGCGCGGGAGCTCCTACAATGAGCAGTTCTTC.